Listed below are T cell receptor beta chains from one sample, sequenced in a study of blood T cells in healthy people across ages. TCRdb called the 5' RACE reads again in MiXCR, with one record for every CDR3 protein. The sample holds 780,000 or so distinct CDR3 sequences, more than 50% seen once. The sample was blood. The receptors shown here come from a man aged 40-49 years in good health. Each CDR3 is given with its conserved first and last residue. D genes are given only for firm matches. Part of the rows lack a size; the others show once, few, many or a class for expanded clones.

>.|.|TRBJ2-7|TRBV30
CAWSGGNNEQYF
TGTGCCTGGAGTGGGGGAAACAATGAGCAGTACTTC
>TRBD1|.|TRBJ1-6|TRBV4-1
CASSQPGQGNSPLHF
TGCGCCAGCAGCCAGCCGGGACAGGGAAATTCACCCCTCCACTTT
>.|.|TRBJ2-7|TRBV29-1
CSVLTNYEQYF
TGCAGCGTTCTGACCAACTACGAGCAGTACTTC
>TRBD2|.|TRBJ2-4|TRBV10-3
CAISAGTSGNDEQYF
TGTGCCATCAGCGCCGGGACTAGCGGGAATGATGAGCAGTACTTC
>.|.|TRBJ1-5|TRBV6-1
CASYTEPQHF
TGTGCCAGCTATACGGAGCCCCAGCATTTT
>TRBD1|.|TRBJ1-1|TRBV18
CASSPLRTGVMNTEAFF
TGTGCCAGCTCACCACTCAGGACAGGGGTTATGAACACTGAAGCTTTCTTT
>TRBD2|.|TRBJ2-3|TRBV4-2
CASSQEAGGTLNTDTQYF
TGTGCCAGCAGCCAGGAAGCGGGGGGTACCCTTAACACAGATACGCAGTATTTT
>.|.|TRBJ2-5|TRBV7-2
CASSLVGDLRQETQYF
TGTGCCAGCAGCTTAGTGGGGGACTTGAGACAAGAGACCCAGTACTTC
>.|.|TRBJ2-5|TRBV5-1
CASSLDWGGETQYF
TGCGCCAGCAGCTTGGACTGGGGCGGGGAGACCCAGTACTTC
>.|.|TRBJ1-2|TRBV12-3/TRBV12-4
CASTADRPYGYTF
TGTGCCAGCACCGCTGACAGGCCCTATGGCTACACCTTC
>.|.|TRBJ2-2|TRBV7-2
CASSLAAGVAGELFF
TGTGCCAGCAGCTTAGCCGCAGGGGTGGCCGGGGAGCTGTTTTTT
>TRBD1|.|TRBJ2-7|TRBV4-1
CASSQGGQGENEQYF
TGCGCCAGCAGCCAAGGCGGACAGGGGGAGAATGAGCAGTACTTC
>.|.|TRBJ1-2|TRBV7-2
CASSRYPTENYGYTF
TGTGCCAGCAGCCGATACCCGACAGAGAACTATGGCTACACCTTC
>.|.|TRBJ1-1|TRBV30
CAWSGLMTDEAFF
TGTGCCTGGAGTGGACTGATGACAGACGAAGCTTTCTTT
>TRBD1|.|TRBJ2-4|TRBV20-1
CSAISTGAGNIQYF
TGCAGTGCTATCAGCACAGGGGCGGGAAACATTCAGTACTTC
>TRBD2|.|TRBJ2-5|TRBV20-1
CSARLERGGGQETQYF
TGCAGTGCTAGATTGGAACGGGGGGGCGGACAAGAGACCCAGTACTTC
>.|.|TRBJ2-5|TRBV5-1
CASSLIPSRSIQETQYF
TGCGCCAGCAGCTTGATACCGAGCCGCTCGATCCAAGAGACCCAGTACTTC
>.|few|TRBJ2-7|TRBV7-3
CASSLFGGRDEQYF
TGTGCCAGCAGCTTATTCGGAGGTCGAGACGAGCAGTACTTC
>.|few|TRBJ2-7|TRBV21-1
CASSNYKRASREYEQYF
TGTGCCAGCAGCAACTATAAGCGGGCCAGTAGAGAGTACGAGCAGTACTTC
>.|.|TRBJ2-4|TRBV12-5
CASGFDSVRTKNIQYF
TGTGCTAGTGGTTTTGACTCCGTTAGGACCAAAAACATTCAGTACTTC
>.|.|TRBJ1-2|TRBV7-9
CASSLANSGTSNYGYTF
TGTGCCAGCAGCTTAGCCAACTCCGGGACCTCTAACTATGGCTACACCTTC
>.|.|TRBJ2-4|TRBV28
CASSLFIFGEGQYF
TGTGCCAGCAGTTTATTCATTTTTGGGGAAGGGCAGTACTTC
>TRBD1|few|TRBJ2-7|TRBV7-2
CASSSTDRGHEQYF
TGTGCCAGCAGCTCGACGGACAGGGGACACGAGCAGTACTTC
>TRBD2|many|TRBJ2-3|TRBV7-2
CASSLSLQLAGGPPTDTQYF
TGTGCCAGCAGCTTATCCCTACAACTAGCGGGAGGGCCCCCCACAGATACGCAGTATTTT
>TRBD1|.|TRBJ2-5|TRBV11-2
CASSSLQGARETQYF
TGTGCCAGCAGCTCCCTGCAGGGGGCCAGGGAGACCCAGTACTTC
>.|few|TRBJ2-5|TRBV29-1
CSVWDLQETQYF
TGCAGCGTTTGGGACTTACAAGAGACCCAGTACTTC
>TRBD2|.|TRBJ2-3|TRBV7-3
CASSLTGWREGSSTDTQYF
TGTGCCAGCAGCTTAACGGGTTGGCGGGAGGGCTCAAGCACAGATACGCAGTATTTT
>.|.|TRBJ2-3|TRBV15
CATSRDRWGASTDTQYF
TGTGCCACCAGCAGAGATCGATGGGGCGCTAGCACAGATACGCAGTATTTT
>.|.|TRBJ2-1|TRBV2
CASSRDSMFDEQFF
TGTGCCAGCAGCCGGGACTCCATGTTCGATGAGCAGTTCTTC
>.|few|TRBJ1-6|TRBV10-2
CASRQGGNSPLHF
TGCGCCAGCAGGCAAGGGGGTAATTCACCCCTCCACTTT
>.|few|TRBJ1-1|TRBV6-5
CASSREGMNTEAFF
TGTGCCAGCAGCCGGGAGGGCATGAACACTGAAGCTTTCTTT
>TRBD2|.|TRBJ2-5|TRBV5-6
CASSMTSGSHQETQYF
TGTGCCAGCAGCATGACTAGCGGGAGCCACCAAGAGACCCAGTACTTC
>TRBD1|.|TRBJ2-5|TRBV20-1
CSAMNRGQETQYF
TGCAGTGCTATGAACAGGGGCCAAGAGACCCAGTACTTC
>TRBD1|.|TRBJ1-2|TRBV7-9
CASSSDLTGAYGYTF
TGTGCCAGCAGCTCGGACCTGACAGGGGCCTATGGCTACACCTTC
>TRBD1|few|TRBJ2-5|TRBV5-1
CASTLRTGRGETQYF
TGCGCCAGCACCCTACGGACAGGCCGGGGAGAGACCCAGTACTTC
>.|few|TRBJ2-7|TRBV7-6
CASSFSEHGTYEQYF
TGTGCCAGCAGCTTTTCAGAGCATGGCACCTACGAGCAGTACTTC
>TRBD2|.|TRBJ2-1|TRBV5-1
CASSLGPSGFGEQFF
TGCGCCAGCAGCTTGGGCCCTAGCGGTTTCGGAGAGCAGTTCTTC
>.|few|TRBJ1-2|TRBV7-3
CASSLVQGDYTF
TGTGCCAGCAGCTTAGTACAGGGTGACTACACCTTC
>.|.|TRBJ2-7|TRBV30
CACRAGNYEQYF
TGTGCCTGTAGGGCAGGGAACTACGAGCAGTACTTC
>TRBD1|few|TRBJ1-2|TRBV29-1
CSVDTGGNYGYTF
TGCAGCGTTGATACAGGGGGCAACTATGGCTACACCTTC
>TRBD2|once|TRBJ2-5|TRBV5-1
CASSGGREIGETQYF
TGCGCCAGCTCCGGCGGGAGGGAAATAGGAGAGACCCAGTACTTC
>.|.|TRBJ2-7|TRBV24-1
CATSDLPGGHQYF
TGTGCCACCAGTGATTTGCCTGGGGGGCATCAGTACTTC
>TRBD2|.|TRBJ2-1|TRBV6-1
CASSPGLAGSAALGQFF
TGTGCCAGCAGTCCGGGACTAGCGGGGTCAGCGGCGTTGGGGCAGTTCTTC
>.|few|TRBJ2-7|TRBV4-2
CASSQEVGAGAGEQYF
TGTGCCAGCAGCCAAGAAGTAGGAGCAGGGGCCGGGGAGCAGTACTTC